One sample yielded the 27 T cell receptor beta chains listed below, sequenced in a study of STAT3 mutations in large granular lymphocyte leukemia. Study conclusions and caveats: Every T-cell large granular lymphocyte leukemia patient had at least one immunodominant TCR beta clonotype.

Assay used: immunoSEQ multiplex PCR; TCRdb lists only in-frame clones, some missing. The table includes roughly 4,000 clones, less than 70% detected once. These TCRs' antigens remain unknown. Sequencing used peripheral blood mononuclear cells. These receptors all come from a man aged 60 to 75 with T-cell large granular lymphocyte leukemia. Some clones in this sample may be carry-over from other donors' samples.

This chain joins TRBV30 and TRBJ1-3; possible D gene TRBD1, 6 bases. Trimming took 5 bases from V and 0 from J, leaving 8 bases between them. Per the germline V gene, CDR1 is GTSNPN and CDR2 is SVGIG (reference sequence). The CDR3 is 13 amino acids. The CDR3 sequence is CAWDRSSGNTIYF. In nucleotides, the CDR3 is TGTGCCTGGGACAGGTCCTCTGGAAACACCATATATTTT.

The rearrangement joins TRBV5-1 to TRBJ2-7, with 13 bases lining up with TRBD2. Germline CDR1 SGHRS, CDR2 YFSETQ. Germline trimming cut 4 bases from V and 3 bases from J; bases unmatched to any gene: 4. The CDR3 sequence is 15 residues long. CDR3 sequence reads: CASSPGTSGIYEQYF. CDR3 DNA sequence: TGCGCCAGCAGCCCCGGGACTAGCGGGATCTACGAGCAGTACTTC.

The CDR3 DNA sequence: TGTGCCACTAGGTCTCCGAACTACGAGCAGTACTTC. It codes for CATRSPNYEQYF. The V gene is TRBV5-4, the J gene TRBJ2-7; D unresolved. The germline V gene encodes CDR1 SGHNT and CDR2 YYREEE (reference sequence). The CDR3 spans 12 residues. With 9 bases removed from V and 3 bases from J, the gap between germline ends came to 13 bases.

This clone was picked up a small number of times. J is TRBJ2-7 and V is TRBV19; maybe TRBD2 (6 bases). Germline-derived CDR1 and CDR2 are LNHDA and SQIVND (reference sequence). V lost 7 bases, J lost 3 bases, and 10 bases lay in between. The CDR3 consists of 12 residues. CDR3 loop: CASNSGVYEQYV. The CDR3 nucleotides read TGTGCCAGTAATAGCGGCGTCTACGAGCAGTACGTC.

This clone was found once. The chain is built from TRBV5-4 and TRBJ2-7; the D is unclear. This CDR3 spans 11 amino acids. Trimming removed 3 bases at V and 7 bases at J, with 8 bases between. Germline loops: CDR1 SGHNT, CDR2 YYREEE (reference sequence). The DNA for the CDR3 is TGTGCCAGCAGCTACATCGGGGAGCAGTACTTC. It specifies CASSYIGEQYF.

Written as DNA, the CDR3 is TGTGCCAGCAGCGCGACGTTTGGCAGGGGAGGTGGCTACACCTTC. Protein sequence: CASSATFGRGGGYTF. The chain joins TRBV7-9 to TRBJ1-2, with D perhaps matching TRBD1 (6 bases). Per germline, CDR1 SEHNR and CDR2 FQNEAQ (reference sequence). V lost 5 bases, J lost 7 bases, and 20 bases lay in between. The CDR3 covers 15 residues.

This clone occurred a few times. The chain is built from TRBV15 and TRBJ1-2; weak D call: TRBD1 (6 bases). The CDR3 is 15 residues long. Trimming removed 3 bases at V and 4 bases at J, with 15 bases between. Germline lookup yields CDR1 LNHNV and CDR2 YYDKDF (reference sequence). CDR3 DNA sequence: TGTGCCACCAGCAGGGCCAGGGGAGGAAGCTATGGCTACACCTTC. Translation gives CATSRARGGSYGYTF.

V usage is TRBV6-8 and J usage is TRBJ2-1; perhaps D is TRBD1 or TRBD2 (5 bases each). Germline values: CDR1 MNHGY, CDR2 SAAAGT. The CDR3 totals 16 residues. V was cut by 6 bases and J by 1 base, with 16 bases left in between. CDR3 amino acids: CASRRGRAQSYNEQFF. For the CDR3, the DNA is TGTGCCAGCAGGAGGGGACGGGCCCAGTCCTACAATGAGCAGTTCTTC.

The chain combines TRBV6-5 with TRBJ1-6; no reliable D call. Trimming took 2 bases from V and 7 from J, leaving 12 bases between them. The CDR3 sequence is 15 residues long. Germline CDR1 and CDR2: MNHEY and SVGAGI. The CDR3 spells CASSYGRNGNSPLHF. In DNA, the CDR3 is TGTGCCAGCAGTTACGGGAGGAATGGCAATTCACCCCTCCACTTT.

In DNA form, the CDR3 reads TGTGCCTGGAGTAAAGCGGGATACACAGATACGCAGTATTTT. Translated: CAWSKAGYTDTQYF. The chain is built from TRBV30 and TRBJ2-3; 7 bases match TRBD2. V lost 2 bases to trimming and J lost 2 bases; unmatched junction nucleotides: 4. Germline V gives CDR1 GTSNPN, CDR2 SVGIG (reference sequence). CDR3 length equals 14 residues.

The gene calls are TRBV5-6 and TRBJ1-4, with TRBD1 as a possible D gene (6 bases). The CDR3 has 16 amino acids. The germline V gene has CDR1 SGHDT and CDR2 YYEEEE. The V gene lost 3 bases and the J gene lost 7 bases, with 19 bases spanning the gap. CDR3 sequence: CASSSWTVGNSEKLFF. DNA for the CDR3: TGTGCCAGCAGCTCATGGACAGTAGGCAACAGTGAAAAACTGTTTTTT.

The J gene is TRBJ1-5, the V gene TRBV30; TRBD1 might be the D (5 bases). Germline CDR1 and CDR2: GTSNPN and SVGIG (reference sequence). CDR3 length: 13 residues. The V end lost 5 bases, the J end lost 3 bases, and 11 bases lay between the germline ends. In DNA form, the CDR3 reads TGTGCCTGGTCCACAGGCCTCAATCAGCCCCAGCATTTT. Amino acid sequence: CAWSTGLNQPQHF.

The chain links TRBV10-3 to TRBJ1-2; no definite D call. V dropped 3 bases and J dropped 3 bases, with 14 bases sitting between them. The CDR3 length is 15 residues. Germline CDR1 and CDR2: ENHRY and SYGVKD. CDR3 coding DNA: TGTGCCATCAGTGATAGCGGGCAGGTTGACTATGGCTACACCTTC. Residues: CAISDSGQVDYGYTF.

The chain joins TRBV6-6 to TRBJ2-5, with a tentative D call TRBD1 (5 bases). Trimming stripped 4 bases from V and 2 bases from J, with 11 bases between. The CDR3 consists of 14 residues. Germline V lookup: CDR1 MNHNY, CDR2 SVGAGI (reference sequence). The CDR3 DNA sequence: TGTGCCAGCAGTTTTTCAACAGGACAAGAGACCCAGTACTTC. This gives the protein CASSFSTGQETQYF.

The chain couples TRBV10-2 to TRBJ2-5, with a possible D match to TRBD1 (5 bases). Germline V gives CDR1 WSHSY, CDR2 SAAADI. Trimming removed 7 bases from V and 3 bases from J, with 15 bases in between. The length of the CDR3 is 14 residues. CDR3 protein: CASTPQGQEETQYF. As DNA, the CDR3 is TGCGCCAGCACCCCCCAGGGTCAGGAAGAGACCCAGTACTTC.

This rearrangement joins TRBV30 to TRBJ1-1; TRBD1 aligns across 11 bases. The CDR3 has 16 amino acids. With V trimmed by 2 bases and J by 4 bases, 9 bases remained unmatched. CDR1 is GTSNPN and CDR2 is SVGIG in the germline V gene (reference sequence). DNA of the CDR3: TGTGCCTGGAGTAAGGACAGGGGGCCGGGCAGCACTGAAGCTTTCTTT. It codes for CAWSKDRGPGSTEAFF.

The CDR3 DNA follows: TGTGCCAGCAGCGCTGACAGGACTTATGGCTACACCTTC. This sequence encodes CASSADRTYGYTF. This chain links TRBV5-4 with TRBJ1-2, with D possibly matching TRBD1 (6 bases). The V gene's germline CDR1 is SGHNT and CDR2 YYREEE (reference sequence). The CDR3 has 13 amino acids. The V end was cut by 4 bases, the J end by 5 bases, with 12 bases between.

The table lists this clone with a few counts. This chain uses TRBV30 with TRBJ1-2, with D unclear. The germline V and J ends were trimmed by 8 bases and 0 bases, with 16 bases remaining between them. CDR1 GTSNPN and CDR2 SVGIG come from the germline V gene (reference sequence). The CDR3 consists of 14 residues. Here the CDR3 reads CAGSGSPPNYGYTF. CDR3 sequence (DNA): TGTGCCGGGTCCGGGTCACCTCCTAACTATGGCTACACCTTC.

The chain uses TRBV7-9 and TRBJ1-4, with D possibly TRBD1 on 5 matching bases. This CDR3 spans 14 amino acids. With 5 bases removed from V and 8 bases from J, the gap between germline ends came to 15 bases. CDR1 and CDR2 (germline): SEHNR, FQNEAQ (reference sequence). The CDR3 loop reads CASSQGPLGEKLFF. CDR3 sequence (DNA): TGTGCCAGCAGCCAGGGACCCCTGGGGGAAAAACTGTTTTTT.

This CDR3 reads CASRTGHNTDTQYF. As DNA, the CDR3 is TGTGCCAGCCGTACGGGACACAACACAGATACGCAGTATTTT. The chain employs TRBV27 and TRBJ2-3; possibly TRBD1 for D (6 bases). Germline lookup yields CDR1 MNHEY and CDR2 SMNVEV (reference sequence). CDR3 size: 14 residues. V lost 8 bases and J 2 bases, leaving 14 bases between the germline ends.

V gene TRBV30 combines with J gene TRBJ2-1, with a possible D match to TRBD2 (5 bases). This CDR3 spans 12 amino acids. From germline, CDR1 is GTSNPN and CDR2 SVGIG (reference sequence). V was clipped by 3 bases and J by 7 bases, with 10 bases between them. The chain's CDR3 is CAWSPGLNEQFF. CDR3 sequence (DNA): TGTGCCTGGAGCCCCGGACTTAATGAGCAGTTCTTC.

V usage is TRBV5-1 and J usage is TRBJ1-2; D call uncertain. Germline CDR1 is SGHRS and CDR2 is YFSETQ. The CDR3 loop spans 15 amino acids. V lost 0 bases and J lost 0, with 9 bases in between. This CDR3 reads CASSLAPPANYGYTF. Here the CDR3 DNA reads TGCGCCAGCAGCTTGGCCCCCCCAGCTAACTATGGCTACACCTTC.

The CDR3 loop is CASSTGLLNSPLHF. The CDR3, as DNA: TGTGCCAGCAGCACAGGTCTCCTCAATTCACCCCTCCACTTT. This chain connects TRBV9 to TRBJ1-6; maybe TRBD1 (5 bases). V shed 4 bases and J shed 7 bases, with 12 bases lying between them. CDR1 is SGDLS and CDR2 is YYNGEE in the germline V gene. This CDR3 region has 14 residues. The complete variable domain, with remaining parts taken from reference TRBV9 and TRBJ1-6, reads DSGVTQTPKHLITATGQRVTLRCSPRSGDLSVYWYQQSLDQGLQFLIQYYNGEERAKGNILERFSAQQFPDLHSELNLSSLELGDSALYFCASSTGLLNSPLHFGNGTRLTVT.

This clone was counted once. V is TRBV30 and J is TRBJ1-5, with D unresolved. V was trimmed by 4 bases and J by 0 bases, leaving 7 bases between them. Germline V gives CDR1 GTSNPN, CDR2 SVGIG (reference sequence). CDR3 length equals 13 residues. CDR3 protein: CAWTLDSNQPQHF. The CDR3 DNA reads as TGTGCCTGGACCTTGGATAGCAATCAGCCCCAGCATTTT.

V usage is TRBV10-3 and J usage is TRBJ2-1; 7 nucleotides match TRBD1. The germline V gene encodes CDR1 ENHRY and CDR2 SYGVKD. The trim removed 4 bases at V and 3 bases at J, leaving 3 bases unmatched. The CDR3 has 14 residues. The CDR3 loop reads CAISVDRDYNEQFF. CDR3 in DNA: TGTGCCATCAGTGTTGACAGGGACTACAATGAGCAGTTCTTC.

This chain connects TRBV30 to TRBJ1-5; 8 bases align to TRBD1. V was pared by 5 bases and J by 4 bases, with 7 bases of the junction left unmatched. Per germline, CDR1 GTSNPN and CDR2 SVGIG (reference sequence). This CDR3 has 14 residues. The CDR3 loop reads CAWSDRAANQPQHF. The CDR3, as DNA: TGTGCCTGGTCGGACAGGGCGGCGAATCAGCCCCAGCATTTT.

V usage is TRBV27 and J usage is TRBJ1-5; D gene ambiguous. CDR1 and CDR2 from the germline V gene are MNHEY and SMNVEV (reference sequence). Between the trimmed V and J ends, which lost 6 bases and 7 bases, there was a span of 19 bases. The CDR3 runs to 15 residues. The CDR3 DNA sequence: TGTGCCAGCAGAACCCTAAGTGGGCTGGGGCAGCCCCAGCATTTT. Translated: CASRTLSGLGQPQHF.